The 28 T cell receptor beta chains reported below all come from one sample, sequenced in a study of beta chain features in type 1 diabetes. Regarding the study as a whole: For Type 1 diabetes patients, all four CD4+ subsets carried TCRB CDR3s that were moderately but significantly shorter.

The isolated RNA, all of it, was reverse transcribed, so expressed TCRB transcripts were what got sequenced. Only in-frame clones appear in the TCRdb table, and some are missing; sequencing was by immunoSEQ multiplex PCR. The data show fewer than 350,000 clones, 15% seen once. Antigens of these TCRs are unknown. Sequenced material: naive CD4+ T cells from blood. The receptors here all came from a man aged 18 to 30 with type 1 diabetes.

V and J are TRBV5-6 and TRBJ1-2; D remains ambiguous. Trimming stripped 1 base from V and 6 bases from J, with 10 bases between. Germline-derived CDR1 and CDR2 are SGHDT and YYEEEE. The CDR3 has 13 residues. CDR3 protein: CASSLRGIHGYTF. The CDR3 nucleotides are TGTGCCAGCAGCTTGCGGGGAATTCATGGCTACACCTTC.

This chain uses TRBV19 with TRBJ1-1, with a weak D call TRBD1 (5 bases). Trimming cost V 7 bases and J 1 base, with 19 bases left between them. Germline CDR1 LNHDA, CDR2 SQIVND (reference sequence). This CDR3 is built from 16 residues. The CDR3 loop reads CASISILGGENTEAFF. In DNA, the CDR3 is TGTGCCAGTATATCGATACTTGGGGGGGAGAACACTGAAGCTTTCTTT.

The chain combines TRBV5-1 with TRBJ2-7, with 7 bases identical to TRBD1. V shed 4 bases and J 2 bases; nucleotides not matched to a gene: 12. CDR1 SGHRS and CDR2 YFSETQ come from the germline V gene. CDR3 length: 16 amino acids. CDR3 coding DNA: TGCGCCAGCAGCGTCGGGGACAGCCCGTATACCTACGAGCAGTACTTC. Protein: CASSVGDSPYTYEQYF.

This clone occurred a few times. This chain connects TRBV28 to TRBJ2-7; 7 bases match TRBD2. V lost 11 bases to trimming and J lost 3 bases; unmatched junction nucleotides: 4. Germline V gene data show CDR1 as MDHEN and CDR2 as SYDVKM. This CDR3 has 11 amino acids. CDR3 amino acids: CAAGDFYEQYF. The DNA for the CDR3 is TGTGCCGCGGGGGACTTCTACGAGCAGTACTTC.

This clone was detected a few times. At the DNA level, this CDR3 is encoded by other sequences in the same sample as well. The chain carries TRBV20-1 and TRBJ2-5, with unresolved D. The CDR3 contains 9 residues. V lost 7 bases and J 5 bases, leaving 5 bases between the germline ends. Germline V gives CDR1 DFQATT, CDR2 SNEGSKA (reference sequence). CDR3 loop: CSVEETQYF. The CDR3 region has the DNA TGCAGTGTTGAGGAGACCCAGTACTTC.

The rearrangement uses TRBV7-9 and TRBJ1-1; no firm D call. Germline lookup yields CDR1 SEHNR and CDR2 FQNEAQ (reference sequence). Trimming left V 5 bases short and J 8 bases short, with 12 bases between. CDR3 length equals 12 residues. The CDR3 DNA is TGTGCCAGCAGCCCCCTGGGAGGGGAAGCTTTCTTT. It codes for CASSPLGGEAFF.

This chain links TRBV4-3 with TRBJ2-7; 8 bases are shared with TRBD1. V lost 0 bases to trimming and J lost 4 bases; unmatched junction nucleotides: 11. The length of the CDR3 is 17 residues. Looked up from germline, CDR1 is LGHNA and CDR2 is YSLEER. This chain's CDR3 is CASSQDLRTGWIYEQYF. DNA of the CDR3: TGCGCCAGCAGCCAAGATCTCCGGACAGGGTGGATATACGAGCAGTACTTC.

This clone was observed a handful of times. V gene TRBV30 combines with J gene TRBJ1-5; no clear D gene. CDR3 length equals 13 residues. V was clipped by 3 bases and J by 0 bases, with 6 bases between them. Germline V gene data show CDR1 as GTSNPN and CDR2 as SVGIG (reference sequence). As DNA, the CDR3 is TGTGCCTGGAGCGCGGATAGCAATCAGCCCCAGCATTTT. This encodes CAWSADSNQPQHF.

This clone was seen a handful of times. The same CDR3 can be traced to other DNA sequences in this sample. The chain combines TRBV2 with TRBJ2-7; D gene unclear. V lost 4 bases and J lost 4, with 5 bases in between. Per the germline V gene, CDR1 is SNHLY and CDR2 is FYNNEI. This CDR3 comprises 11 residues. The CDR3 nucleotides are TGTGCCAGCAGTGTACTGTACGAGCAGTACTTC. This encodes CASSVLYEQYF.

This clone was detected a few times. V and J are TRBV7-8 and TRBJ2-5; TRBD1 aligns across 12 bases. This CDR3 spans 16 amino acids. V trimming: 5 bases; J trimming: 4 bases; junction bases outside the gene matches: 8. Germline V gives CDR1 SGHVS, CDR2 FQNEAQ. The DNA for the CDR3 is TGTGCCAGCAGCCCAACCCGGGACAGGGGGCGAGAGACCCAGTACTTC. Its protein product is CASSPTRDRGRETQYF.

This clone was detected a few times. The CDR3 nucleotides read TGCAGCGTTCAGGGAGGGAGCACAGATACGCAGTATTTT. The encoded protein is CSVQGGSTDTQYF. The chain employs TRBV29-1 and TRBJ2-3; 7 bases are shared with TRBD2. This CDR3 region has 13 residues. V shed 5 bases and J 0 bases; nucleotides not matched to a gene: 2. Germline V gene sequence: CDR1 SQVTM, CDR2 ANQGSEA.

The table lists this clone with a few counts. The chain combines TRBV6-5 with TRBJ2-7, with TRBD1 matching over 7 bases. V shed 7 bases, J shed 6 bases, and the junction held 12 bases outside the gene matches. This CDR3 has 14 residues. Germline values: CDR1 MNHEY, CDR2 SVGAGI. Here the CDR3 DNA reads TGTGCCAGCACTCCGGACAGGCCCAGCTCCGAGCAGTACTTC. It translates to CASTPDRPSSEQYF.

This clone was observed a few times. V is TRBV19 and J is TRBJ1-3; D is unresolved. The germline V and J ends were trimmed by 3 bases and 4 bases, with 10 bases remaining between them. CDR3 size: 14 residues. The germline CDR1 and CDR2 sequences are LNHDA and SQIVND (reference sequence). CDR3 region: CASSIGRGGNTIYF. CDR3 bases: TGTGCCAGTAGTATCGGACGAGGGGGAAACACCATATATTTT.

The chain employs TRBV9 and TRBJ1-1; 8 nucleotides agree with TRBD1. The germline V gene has CDR1 SGDLS and CDR2 YYNGEE. Losses at the gene ends were 4 bases for V and 11 bases for J; bases not matched to a gene: 16. The CDR3 covers 15 residues. The CDR3 protein is CASSPSLYNRGAAFF. The CDR3 region has the DNA TGTGCCAGCAGCCCAAGTCTGTATAACAGGGGGGCGGCTTTCTTT. The full variable domain, in which reference TRBV9 and TRBJ1-1 provide the parts outside the CDR3, is DSGVTQTPKHLITATGQRVTLRCSPRSGDLSVYWYQQSLDQGLQFLIQYYNGEERAKGNILERFSAQQFPDLHSELNLSSLELGDSALYFCASSPSLYNRGAAFFGQGTRLTVV.

This clone was detected only a few times. The chain has TRBV7-2 and TRBJ2-7; D is unresolved. The ends were cut back, 8 bases at V and 0 bases at J, with 14 bases in the middle. Per the germline V gene, CDR1 is SGHTA and CDR2 is FQGNSA. This CDR3 spans 14 amino acids. The CDR3 bases are TGTGCCAGCGGGCTTGGCTCAAGCTCCTACGAGCAGTACTTC. Protein: CASGLGSSSYEQYF.

This clone was observed a handful of times. J is TRBJ2-3 and V is TRBV5-1; D is unresolved. V gave up 7 bases and J gave up 4 bases, with 10 bases separating them. CDR3 length equals 12 residues. Per germline, CDR1 SGHRS and CDR2 YFSETQ. In DNA form, the CDR3 reads TGCGCCAGCTTCGGGTCGGCAGATACGCAGTATTTT. The encoded protein is CASFGSADTQYF.

This chain uses TRBV5-4 with TRBJ2-1, with 14 positions matching TRBD2. CDR1 is SGHNT and CDR2 is YYREEE in the germline V gene (reference sequence). V was pared by 3 bases and J by 10 bases, with 6 bases of the junction left unmatched. This CDR3 region has 15 residues. CDR3 sequence reads: CASSSGLAGGPEQFF. The CDR3 DNA reads as TGTGCCAGCAGCTCCGGACTAGCGGGGGGACCCGAGCAGTTCTTC.

This clone was detected a few times. The V and J genes are TRBV28 and TRBJ2-7; maybe TRBD2 (6 bases). The germline gives CDR1 MDHEN, CDR2 SYDVKM. With 7 bases removed from V and 0 bases from J, the gap between germline ends came to 16 bases. CDR3 size: 15 residues. In nucleotides, the CDR3 is TGTGCCAGCACTCCTCAGGCGGGAAGCTCCTACGAGCAGTACTTC. Its translation is CASTPQAGSSYEQYF. Full variable domain (missing parts from reference TRBV28 and TRBJ2-7): DVKVTQSSRYLVKRTGEKVFLECVQDMDHENMFWYRQDPGLGLRLIYFSYDVKMKEKGDIPEGYSVSREKKERFSLILESASTNQTSMYLCASTPQAGSSYEQYFGPGTRLTVT.

This clone was seen a handful of times. CDR3 nucleotide sequence: TGCAGCGGACGGACAGGGGGCAGCGAGCAGTACTTC. Protein product: CSGRTGGSEQYF. V gene TRBV29-1 combines with J gene TRBJ2-7, with 11 bases matching TRBD1. CDR1 and CDR2 (germline): SQVTM, ANQGSEA. This CDR3 contains 12 residues. J gave up 6 bases and V 7 bases, and 5 bases lay outside the gene matches.

The chain links TRBV30 to TRBJ1-2; TRBD1 matches 8 bases. Germline-derived CDR1 and CDR2 are GTSNPN and SVGIG (reference sequence). The J segment lost 8 bases and the V segment lost 2 bases, leaving 7 bases of the junction unmatched. There are 13 residues in the CDR3. The CDR3 nucleotides are TGTGCCTGGAGTATCGGACAGGGTTCCGGCTACACCTTC. Translated: CAWSIGQGSGYTF.

V usage is TRBV27 and J usage is TRBJ2-5; perhaps TRBD1 as D (5 bases). V was cut by 2 bases and J by 4 bases, with 14 bases left in between. CDR3 length: 15 amino acids. Germline loops: CDR1 MNHEY, CDR2 SMNVEV (reference sequence). Here the CDR3 DNA reads TGTGCCAGCAGTTTACAGGGAACAATGTCAGAGACCCAGTACTTC. Translating it yields CASSLQGTMSETQYF.

The rearrangement uses TRBV28 and TRBJ2-3; 10 bases agree with TRBD2. CDR3 size: 14 residues. The germline V gene encodes CDR1 MDHEN and CDR2 SYDVKM. The V and J ends lost 7 bases and 1 base, in that order; junction bases with no gene match: 2. The CDR3 sequence is CASITSGGTDTQYF. The CDR3, as DNA: TGTGCCAGCATTACTAGCGGGGGCACAGATACGCAGTATTTT.

This clone was seen once. The CDR3 DNA reads TGTGCCAGCAGCTTAGTAGGGGCACACATGAACACTGAAGCTTTCTTT. Protein product: CASSLVGAHMNTEAFF. The chain couples TRBV7-2 to TRBJ1-1, with a possible D match to TRBD1 (5 bases). CDR1 and CDR2 (germline): SGHTA, FQGNSA. This CDR3 spans 16 amino acids. Trimming removed 1 base from V and 0 bases from J, with 12 bases in between.

The chain joins TRBV9 to TRBJ1-1; 8 bases align to TRBD1. Germline values: CDR1 SGDLS, CDR2 YYNGEE. Trimming took 3 bases from V and 1 from J; bases not matched to a gene: 2. The CDR3 has 14 residues. CDR3 loop: CASSATGENTEAFF. DNA for the CDR3: TGTGCCAGCAGCGCGACAGGGGAGAACACTGAAGCTTTCTTT.

This chain uses TRBV25-1 with TRBJ2-1; 8 nucleotides align to TRBD1. This CDR3 comprises 16 residues. V trimming: 5 bases; J trimming: 3 bases; junction bases outside the gene matches: 9. Germline assignment: CDR1 MGHDK and CDR2 SYGVNS. The CDR3 DNA follows: TGTGCCAGCAGTAAAGAGACAGGGGCGATCTACAATGAGCAGTTCTTC. Amino acids: CASSKETGAIYNEQFF.

This clone was detected only a few times. The V call is TRBV4-1, the J call TRBJ2-5; TRBD1 agrees at 7 bases. V was clipped by 4 bases and J by 1 base; unmatched bases: 15. The CDR3 has 18 residues. The germline gives CDR1 MGHRA, CDR2 YSYEKL. CDR3 in amino acids: CASSPKRILQGTQETQYF. The DNA of the CDR3 is TGCGCCAGCAGCCCCAAAAGAATCCTACAGGGGACCCAAGAGACCCAGTACTTC.

In this sample, this clone turned up a few times. The V call is TRBV2, the J call TRBJ2-7, with TRBD2 as a possible D gene (6 bases). CDR1 and CDR2 from the germline V gene are SNHLY and FYNNEI. Trimming stripped 5 bases from V and 1 base from J, with 12 bases between. The CDR3 loop spans 14 amino acids. The CDR3 is CASSPLASSYEQYF. Written as DNA, the CDR3 is TGTGCCAGCAGTCCACTAGCCTCGTCCTACGAGCAGTACTTC.

This chain links TRBV11-2 with TRBJ1-2; D ambiguous. CDR1 is SGHAT, CDR2 FQNNGV, per germline. The CDR3 is made up of 12 amino acids. V lost 5 bases, J lost 8 bases, and 12 bases lay in between. The CDR3 nucleotides are TGTGCCAGCAGCCCAGGTGGCAGGGGCTACACCTTC. Translated, it gives CASSPGGRGYTF.